The TCR beta chain under discussion was sequenced for a study of OX40 agonist ivuxolimab in advanced cancers. About the study: Patients with hepatocellular carcinoma, melanoma, renal cell or head and neck cancer made up the dose-escalation patients.

The germline V gene has CDR1 SEHNR and CDR2 FQNEAQ (reference sequence). This CDR3 region has 15 residues. Losses at the gene ends were 3 bases for V and 6 bases for J; bases not matched to a gene: 7. This table comes from immunoSEQ multiplex PCR, and its TCRdb copy is limited to in-frame clones, with some not included. The sample lists more than 35,000 clones, around 83% occurring once. This clonotype was sampled from an adult with an advanced solid tumor such as melanoma, head and neck, liver or kidney cancer. Sequenced material: CD4+ or CD8+ T cells sorted from blood, taken in a trial of the OX40 agonist ivuxolimab. This rearrangement joins TRBV7-9 to TRBJ2-2; 7 nucleotides align to TRBD1. The CDR3 here is CASSLGTALSGELFF. The CDR3 nucleotides read TGTGCCAGCAGCTTGGGGACAGCTCTTTCCGGGGAGCTGTTTTTT.